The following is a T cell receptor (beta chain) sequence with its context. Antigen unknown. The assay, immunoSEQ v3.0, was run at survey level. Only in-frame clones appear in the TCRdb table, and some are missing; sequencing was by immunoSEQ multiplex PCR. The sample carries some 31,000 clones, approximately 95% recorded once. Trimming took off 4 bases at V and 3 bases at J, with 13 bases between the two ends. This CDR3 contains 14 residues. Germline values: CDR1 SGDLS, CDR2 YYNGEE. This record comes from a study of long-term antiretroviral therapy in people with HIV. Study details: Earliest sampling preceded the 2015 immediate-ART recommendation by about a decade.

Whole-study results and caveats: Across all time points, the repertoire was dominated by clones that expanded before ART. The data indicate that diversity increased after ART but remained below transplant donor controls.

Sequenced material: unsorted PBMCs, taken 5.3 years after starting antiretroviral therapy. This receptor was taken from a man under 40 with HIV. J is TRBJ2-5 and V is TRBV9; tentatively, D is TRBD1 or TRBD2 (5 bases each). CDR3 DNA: TGTGCCAGCAGCCCTGGGACGGCCGAAGAGACCCAGTACTTC. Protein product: CASSPGTAEETQYF.